Sequencing of this T cell receptor beta chain was carried out in a study of T cells in Graves' hyperthyroidism and ophthalmopathy. Study-level points and caveats: Before onset, by a median of around 6.4 months, the model predicted ophthalmopathy.

CDR1 is SQVTM and CDR2 is ANQGSEA in the germline V gene. V was trimmed by 3 bases and J by 3 bases, leaving 21 bases between them. The CDR3 has 17 amino acids. Amplification of TCR beta CDR3 regions used RNA as the template. An initial round of RT-PCR targeting the TCR CDR3 relied on the HTBI primer set. TCRdb itself ran the multiplex PCR reads through MiXCR, one entry per CDR3 protein. Seen here are approximately 400,000 distinct CDR3 sequences, 15% to 17% observed once, and the top ten hold 7.5% to 9%. This clonotype appeared many times. Its specificity is unknown. Sequenced material: blood. This TCR came from a young woman with Graves' hyperthyroidism. This sequence joins TRBV29-1 and TRBJ2-1; D possibly corresponds to TRBD2 (6 bases). DNA for the CDR3: TGCAGCGTTGAGGGGGGTAGTACCTCGACGGGCTACAATGAGCAGTTCTTC. This encodes CSVEGGSTSTGYNEQFF.